The 4 T cell receptor beta chains presented below share a single source sample, sequenced in a study of beta chain features in type 1 diabetes. Findings of the study overall: For Type 1 diabetes patients, all four CD4+ subsets carried TCRB CDR3s that were moderately but significantly shorter.

Their target antigens are unknown. The entirety of the isolated RNA underwent reverse transcription, so expressed TCRB transcripts were sequenced. The data were produced by immunoSEQ multiplex PCR, yet TCRdb's version contains in-frame clones alone and is incomplete. The top ten clones hold around 0.12% of a sample with around 710,000 clones, roughly 12% of them seen once. Material for sequencing was naive CD4+ T cells from blood. The origin of the receptors is a young man with type 1 diabetes.

The chain has TRBV9 and TRBJ2-3; TRBD2 aligns across 7 bases. The CDR3 loop spans 17 amino acids. After removal of 4 bases from V and 1 base from J, the junction contained 12 bases not matched to a gene. CDR1 SGDLS and CDR2 YYNGEE come from the germline V gene. CDR3 in amino acids: CASSPSHGAGGTDTQYF. In nucleotides, the CDR3 is TGTGCCAGCAGCCCCAGCCACGGCGCGGGGGGCACAGATACGCAGTATTTT.

This clone was counted between two and nine times. The CDR3 coding sequence is TGTGCCAGCGGCTACAGGGACCAGCCCCAGCATTTT. This encodes CASGYRDQPQHF. The genes are TRBV6-1 and TRBJ1-5; a possible D gene is TRBD1 (6 bases). Germline lookup yields CDR1 MNHNS and CDR2 SASEGT. This CDR3 spans 12 amino acids. Trimming cost V 8 bases and J 7 bases, with 12 bases left between them.

The J gene is TRBJ1-3, the V gene TRBV2; D unresolved. Trimming took 6 bases from V and 0 from J, leaving 12 bases between them. The CDR3 spans 15 residues. Germline CDR1 is SNHLY and CDR2 is FYNNEI. CDR3 DNA sequence: TGTGCCAGCAGGGACGGATTTAACTCTGGAAACACCATATATTTT. Its protein is CASRDGFNSGNTIYF.

The chain employs TRBV5-1 and TRBJ1-2; D remains unclear. The V and J ends lost 4 bases and 0 bases respectively, with 10 bases between them. From germline, CDR1 is SGHRS and CDR2 YFSETQ. CDR3 length equals 14 residues. CDR3 sequence reads: CASSRTVTNYGYTF. DNA of the CDR3: TGCGCCAGCAGCCGCACAGTGACTAACTATGGCTACACCTTC.